Presented here are 4 T cell receptor beta chains from one specimen sequenced in a study of cytomegalovirus exposure and HLA in healthy donors (dated by TCRdb to 2016 to 2017). The method was the immunoSEQ multiplex PCR assay. For the multiplex PCR, a mixture combining 60 forward primers for TCR Vbeta segments and 13 reverse primers for TCR Jbeta segments was used. Here the immuneACCESS table is served through TCRdb, limited to in-frame sequences with V and J called. Missing clones are a known gap in these copies; in checked studies unresolved V genes cover under half, and the rest lacks a known reason. The sample includes a few hundred thousand clones, with 80% to 95% observed a single time. The ten largest clones take up 1.5% to 2% of the sample. The sample taken for sequencing was PBMCs. Every receptor here comes from a girl aged 2 to 9 in good health and CMV-seronegative.

The chain joins TRBV14 to TRBJ2-7; 7 bases line up with TRBD1. The J segment lost 2 bases and the V segment lost 4 bases, leaving 8 bases of the junction unmatched. This CDR3 comprises 15 residues. Germline V gene data show CDR1 as SGHDN and CDR2 as FVKESK. CDR3: CASSPRDRPAYEQYF. The CDR3 nucleotides are TGTGCCAGCAGCCCCCGGGACAGACCCGCCTACGAGCAGTACTTC.

On this clone: Sequence at one end of the junction differs from germline and may be a read error. This chain uses TRBV7-9 with TRBJ1-1; D gene unclear. Germline CDR1 is SEHNR and CDR2 is FQNEAQ (reference sequence). The CDR3 is 13 residues long. This CDR3 reads CSSNYLGNTEAFF. CDR3 DNA: TGTTCCAGCAACTACCTCGGGAACACTGAAGCTTTCTTT.

The rearrangement links TRBV7-9 to TRBJ1-2, with D uncertain. Trimming took 0 bases from V and 0 from J, leaving 11 bases between them. Germline V gene data show CDR1 as SEHNR and CDR2 as FQNEAQ (reference sequence). There are 16 residues in the CDR3. The CDR3 spells CASSLAAQRPNYGYTF. DNA of the CDR3: TGTGCCAGCAGCTTAGCGGCACAGAGACCTAACTATGGCTACACCTTC.

The chain is built from TRBV6-4 and TRBJ1-2; 9 nucleotides align to TRBD1. This CDR3 has 14 residues. Trimming took 6 bases from V and 4 from J; bases not matched to a gene: 6. CDR1 and CDR2 (germline): MRHNA, SNTAGT. CDR3 bases: TGTGCCAGCAGCCGAACAGGGGGCGGCTATGGCTACACCTTC. Translated, it gives CASSRTGGGYGYTF.